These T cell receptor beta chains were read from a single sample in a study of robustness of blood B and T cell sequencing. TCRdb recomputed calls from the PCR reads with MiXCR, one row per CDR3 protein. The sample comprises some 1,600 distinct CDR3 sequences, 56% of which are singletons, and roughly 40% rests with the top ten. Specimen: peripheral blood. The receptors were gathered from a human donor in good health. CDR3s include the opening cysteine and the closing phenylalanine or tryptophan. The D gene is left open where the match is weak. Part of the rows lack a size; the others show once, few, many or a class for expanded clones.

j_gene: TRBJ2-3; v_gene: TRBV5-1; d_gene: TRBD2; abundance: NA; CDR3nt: TGCGCCAGCAACAGAGCGGGGGGCCGAGATACGCAGTATTTT; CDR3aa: CASNRAGGRDTQYF
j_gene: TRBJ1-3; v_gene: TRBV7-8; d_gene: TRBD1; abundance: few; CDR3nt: TGTGCCAGCAGCTTACGGACAGGGGCACCCTTCCAACCTGGAAACACCATATATTTT; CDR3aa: CASSLRTGAPFQPGNTIYF
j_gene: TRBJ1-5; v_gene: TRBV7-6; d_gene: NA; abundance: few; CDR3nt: TGTGCCAGCAGCCCCTGGTTATCGGGGTCTGATCAGCCCCAGCATTTT; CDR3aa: CASSPWLSGSDQPQHF
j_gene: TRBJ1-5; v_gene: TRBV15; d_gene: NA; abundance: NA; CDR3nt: TGTGCCACCAGCCGGGACGGTAGTAGAGATCAGCCCCAGCATTTT; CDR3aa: CATSRDGSRDQPQHF
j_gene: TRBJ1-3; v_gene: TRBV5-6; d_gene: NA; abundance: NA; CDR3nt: TGTGCCAGCAGCTTATTGAGGGGGGCAGAAAACACCATATATTTT; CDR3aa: CASSLLRGAENTIYF
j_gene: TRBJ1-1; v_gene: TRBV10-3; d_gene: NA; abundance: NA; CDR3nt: TGTGCCATCAGTGAGGAGGCAGAGGTGGCTGAAGCTTTCTTT; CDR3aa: CAISEEAEVAEAFF
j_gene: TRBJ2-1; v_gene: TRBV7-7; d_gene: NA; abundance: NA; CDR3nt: TGTGCCAGCAGCCTAGATCCGACTGCTACCAATGAGCAGTTCTTC; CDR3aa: CASSLDPTATNEQFF
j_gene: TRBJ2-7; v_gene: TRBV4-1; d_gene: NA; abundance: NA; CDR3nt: TGCGCCAGCAGCCCCCGGGAGATCTCCTACGAGCAGTACTTC; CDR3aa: CASSPREISYEQYF
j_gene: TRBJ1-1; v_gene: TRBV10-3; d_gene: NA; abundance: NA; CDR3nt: TGTGCCATCAGTGAGTCCCAAGGAACTGAAGCTTTCTTT; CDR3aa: CAISESQGTEAFF
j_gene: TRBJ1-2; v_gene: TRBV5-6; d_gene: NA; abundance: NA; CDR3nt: TGTGCCAGCAGCCTACGGGACGGGAGAATCTATGGCTACACCTTC; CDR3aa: CASSLRDGRIYGYTF
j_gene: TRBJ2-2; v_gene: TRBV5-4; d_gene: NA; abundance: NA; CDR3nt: TGTGCCAGCAGCTTGGCCGGGGGCGGCGGGGAGCTGTTTTTT; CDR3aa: CASSLAGGGGELFF